Listed here is a single T cell receptor beta chain. Its antigen is not identified. This sample was taken from a study of cytomegalovirus exposure and HLA in healthy donors. The overall study: A later analysis reported the same platform for the roughly 120 validation repertoires and the approximately 640 first-cohort repertoires.

Germline V lookup: CDR1 MNHNS, CDR2 SASEGT. The CDR3 extends over 17 amino acids. V lost 3 bases, J lost 0 bases, and 17 bases lay in between. The table came from immunoSEQ multiplex PCR; TCRdb's copy has only in-frame clones and leaves some out. The repertoire holds roughly 330,000 clones, with around 87% as singletons. Overall study results and limits: Both high specificity and high sensitivity reportedly marked the classifier's diagnosis of cytomegalovirus status. According to the study, 180 or so TCR beta chains were cytomegalovirus-associated. That first-cohort TCR clusters tended to co-occur in the approximately 110 validation repertoires was found in a later analysis.

The sequence came from a woman aged 25 to 45 in good health and CMV-seropositive. Material for sequencing was PBMCs. The chain uses TRBV6-1 and TRBJ1-2; D gene unclear. Written as DNA, the CDR3 is TGTGCCAGCAGTGAGCGCCTGGACCCGTCCCCTAACTATGGCTACACCTTC. It is translated as CASSERLDPSPNYGYTF.